Below, 15 T cell receptor beta chains from the same sample are listed, as sequenced in a study of T cell responses to AZD1222 COVID-19 vaccine. The protocol was immunoSEQ multiplex PCR, while the TCRdb copy is restricted to in-frame clones and leaves out a portion. The sample lists more than 95,000 clones; 88% were seen once. The sample consisted of peripheral blood, taken 28 days after the second AZD1222 dose. The receptors shown here come from an adult who received the AZD1222 COVID-19 vaccine.

The chain combines TRBV2 with TRBJ1-2; no reliable D call. This CDR3 is built from 14 residues. V was clipped by 6 bases and J by 4 bases, with 15 bases between them. Germline assignment: CDR1 SNHLY and CDR2 FYNNEI. The CDR3 region has the DNA TGTGCCAGCAGCAACCGGATCTCCGGCTATGGCTACACCTTC. Translating it yields CASSNRISGYGYTF.

The chain employs TRBV7-2 and TRBJ1-2, with 9 bases identical to TRBD1. With V trimmed by 7 bases and J by 4 bases, 13 bases remained unmatched. The V gene's germline CDR1 is SGHTA and CDR2 FQGNSA. This CDR3 spans 16 amino acids. CDR3 residues: CASKGTGLTSGYGYTF. CDR3 nucleotide sequence: TGTGCCAGCAAAGGGACAGGGTTAACCTCGGGCTATGGCTACACCTTC.

The gene calls are TRBV12-5 and TRBJ1-1, with TRBD1 matching over 7 bases. The J segment lost 4 bases and the V segment lost 4 bases, leaving 12 bases of the junction unmatched. The CDR3 covers 16 residues. CDR1 LGHNT and CDR2 FRNRAP come from the germline V gene. The CDR3 here is CASGWAAGAGGTEAFF. The CDR3 DNA reads TGTGCTAGTGGTTGGGCCGCAGGGGCAGGGGGCACTGAAGCTTTCTTT.

The chain uses TRBV2 and TRBJ1-4, with D possibly being TRBD1 (6 bases). V was trimmed by 7 bases and J by 4 bases, leaving 13 bases between them. CDR3 length: 14 amino acids. Germline V gene lookup returns CDR1 SNHLY and CDR2 FYNNEI. The CDR3 DNA follows: TGTGCCAGCACCTTGGACAGAAATAATGAAAAACTGTTTTTT. This encodes CASTLDRNNEKLFF.

V gene TRBV4-1 combines with J gene TRBJ1-5; 8 bases map to TRBD1. Per the germline V gene, CDR1 is MGHRA and CDR2 is YSYEKL. V lost 5 bases to trimming and J lost 0 bases; unmatched junction nucleotides: 15. CDR3 size: 19 residues. The CDR3 DNA is TGCGCCAGCAGCTCTCACAGGGGGGTAGTTCGTTATAGCAATCAGCCCCAGCATTTT. Protein product: CASSSHRGVVRYSNQPQHF.

The chain carries TRBV7-9 and TRBJ1-2; D is perhaps TRBD1 (5 bases). V was shortened by 3 bases and J by 8 bases, with 19 bases between the two germline ends. There are 15 residues in the CDR3. Germline V gene data show CDR1 as SEHNR and CDR2 as FQNEAQ (reference sequence). CDR3 DNA sequence: TGTGCCAGCAGCTTCGCGGACGGGGGGGACGGAGGCTACACCTTC. This translates into CASSFADGGDGGYTF.

The gene calls are TRBV18 and TRBJ1-1; TRBD1 aligns across 9 bases. Germline assignment: CDR1 KGHSH and CDR2 LQKENI. The CDR3 extends over 15 amino acids. The junction had 5 bases not matched to a gene; V was cut back by 6 bases and J by 0 bases. This CDR3 reads CASSLGQGMNTEAFF. The CDR3 coding sequence is TGTGCCAGCTCCCTTGGACAGGGGATGAACACTGAAGCTTTCTTT.

The chain uses TRBV6-2 or TRBV6-3 and TRBJ1-5; D unclear. V lost 2 bases and J 6 bases, leaving 11 bases between the germline ends. CDR1 is MNHEY and CDR2 is SVGEGT in the germline V gene. The CDR3 is 14 amino acids. CDR3 sequence (DNA): TGTGCCAGCAGTTACCCTCAACTGGGTCAGCCCCAGCATTTT. Translation: CASSYPQLGQPQHF.

V and J are TRBV14 and TRBJ2-5, with D possibly matching TRBD2 (5 bases). The CDR3 contains 16 residues. Trimming removed 4 bases at V and 2 bases at J, with 17 bases between. The V gene's germline CDR1 is SGHDN and CDR2 FVKESK. The CDR3 is CASSRLSGTGQETQYF. The CDR3 bases are TGTGCCAGCAGCCGCTTGTCGGGAACCGGTCAAGAGACCCAGTACTTC.

The rearrangement uses TRBV24-1 and TRBJ1-2; 7 bases align to TRBD1. There are 14 residues in the CDR3. The V gene end was trimmed by 4 bases and the J gene end by 6 bases; junction bases not matched to a gene: 7. Germline assignment: CDR1 KGHDR and CDR2 SFDVKD. The CDR3 DNA sequence: TGTGCCACCAGTGACTCTGACAGGGAAGATGGCTACACCTTC. Protein product: CATSDSDREDGYTF.

The V call is TRBV6-1, the J call TRBJ1-2; TRBD1 matches 10 bases. Germline lookup yields CDR1 MNHNS and CDR2 SASEGT. The CDR3 is 14 amino acids. Trimming removed 5 bases from V and 9 bases from J; junction bases left unmatched: 9. The CDR3 reads CASSFRTGGMSYTF. CDR3 coding DNA: TGTGCCAGCAGTTTCCGGACAGGGGGTATGAGCTACACCTTC.

This clone was seen once. The chain has TRBV18 and TRBJ1-4; D not certain. The germline gives CDR1 KGHSH, CDR2 LQKENI. The CDR3 loop spans 15 amino acids. Between the trimmed V and J ends, which lost 3 bases and 0 bases, there was a span of 8 bases. This chain's CDR3 is CASSPLPATNEKLFF. The CDR3 bases are TGTGCCAGCTCACCGCTCCCGGCAACTAATGAAAAACTGTTTTTT.

The chain has TRBV9 and TRBJ1-3; no reliable D call. The CDR3 contains 13 residues. In germline, CDR1 is SGDLS, CDR2 YYNGEE. Between the trimmed V and J ends, which lost 7 bases and 0 bases, there was a span of 8 bases. The CDR3 DNA is TGTGCCAGCTCTGACGGCTCTGGAAACACCATATATTTT. This gives the protein CASSDGSGNTIYF.

The chain uses TRBV27 and TRBJ2-1; possible D gene TRBD2, 6 bases. The CDR3 is made up of 16 amino acids. V was shortened by 8 bases and J by 0 bases, with 17 bases between the two germline ends. Per the germline V gene, CDR1 is MNHEY and CDR2 is SMNVEV (reference sequence). The CDR3 coding sequence is TGTGCCAGCGGTGAGATTAGCGGCCCCTCCTACAATGAGCAGTTCTTC. Protein product: CASGEISGPSYNEQFF.

The rearrangement links TRBV30 to TRBJ1-1, with D possibly TRBD1 on 5 matching bases. V was pared by 3 bases and J by 3 bases, with 11 bases between. This CDR3 has 13 amino acids. The germline gives CDR1 GTSNPN, CDR2 SVGIG (reference sequence). CDR3 in amino acids: CAWSVLGDTEAFF. The CDR3 nucleotides read TGTGCCTGGAGCGTATTAGGGGACACTGAAGCTTTCTTT.